This entry lists 20 T cell receptor beta chains sequenced from one sample in a study of blood T cell repertoires in COVID-19. Some clones are missing from TCRdb's copy, which holds only in-frame ones; the method was immunoSEQ multiplex PCR. The sample carries some 320,000 clones, about nine tenths recorded once. Sequencing was carried out using PBMCs or T cells enriched from blood (not recorded which). The receptor source for this set is a man aged 55 to 70 who had recovered from COVID-19.

The chain combines TRBV5-6 with TRBJ2-1, with TRBD2 identical over 8 bases. The CDR3 is made up of 15 amino acids. The junction had 5 bases not matched to a gene; V was cut back by 3 bases and J by 3 bases. The germline V gene has CDR1 SGHDT and CDR2 YYEEEE. CDR3 DNA: TGTGCCAGCAGCTCAAAGCGGGAGATCTACAATGAGCAGTTCTTC. Translation: CASSSKREIYNEQFF. The full variable domain, with the rest looked up from reference TRBV5-6 and TRBJ2-1, is DAGVTQSPTHLIKTRGQQVTLRCSPKSGHDTVSWYQQALGQGPQFIFQYYEEEERQRGNFPDRFSGHQFPNYSSELNVNALLLGDSALYLCASSSKREIYNEQFFGPGTRLTVL.

The rearrangement links TRBV7-3 to TRBJ1-4; no reliable D call. The CDR3 covers 16 residues. Germline CDR1 SGHTA, CDR2 FQGTGA. V was cut by 5 bases and J by 3 bases, with 16 bases left in between. In DNA form, the CDR3 reads TGTGCCAGCAGCCCACCTGGAGGTCGGGCTAATGAAAAACTGTTTTTT. Encoded protein: CASSPPGGRANEKLFF.

The chain couples TRBV7-6 to TRBJ1-2; the match to TRBD1 covers 10 bases. Germline V lookup: CDR1 SGHVS, CDR2 FNYEAQ. The V segment lost 5 bases and the J segment 1 base; nucleotides outside the gene matches: 7. The CDR3 covers 16 residues. The CDR3 is CASSPWDRGNNYGYTF. CDR3 sequence (DNA): TGTGCCAGCAGCCCATGGGACAGGGGAAATAACTATGGCTACACCTTC.

About this clone itself: Other DNA sequences of this sample code for an identical CDR3. V is TRBV29-1 and J is TRBJ1-1; no definite D call. Per germline, CDR1 SQVTM and CDR2 ANQGSEA. CDR3 length: 12 amino acids. V was pared by 6 bases and J by 3 bases, with 11 bases between. CDR3 DNA: TGCAGCGTCGGAGAAGGAGACACTGAAGCTTTCTTT. This sequence encodes CSVGEGDTEAFF.

The rearrangement links TRBV27 to TRBJ2-6; TRBD2 is a possible D gene (5 bases). CDR3 length equals 16 residues. V lost 3 bases to trimming and J lost 0 bases, with 9 bases between them. Germline CDR1 and CDR2: MNHEY and SMNVEV (reference sequence). The chain's CDR3 is CASSFRRRSGANVLTF. CDR3 sequence (DNA): TGTGCCAGCAGTTTTCGGAGGCGCTCTGGGGCCAACGTCCTGACTTTC.

J is TRBJ2-3 and V is TRBV4-2; 12 nucleotides agree with TRBD2. The germline V gene has CDR1 LGHNA and CDR2 YNFKEQ. This CDR3 contains 19 residues. V was clipped by 4 bases and J by 1 base; unmatched bases: 12. CDR3 sequence reads: CASSLMTSGRPHGTDTQYF. The CDR3 nucleotides are TGTGCCAGCAGCCTTATGACTAGCGGGAGACCCCATGGCACAGATACGCAGTATTTT.

The rearrangement links TRBV28 to TRBJ2-7; 7 bases map to TRBD2. Losses at the gene ends were 3 bases for V and 3 bases for J; bases not matched to a gene: 14. The CDR3 contains 17 residues. Germline V gene lookup returns CDR1 MDHEN and CDR2 SYDVKM. The CDR3 DNA is TGTGCCAGCAGTTTCCGCTCTCGGGGAGGGGCGCTCTACGAGCAGTACTTC. This gives the protein CASSFRSRGGALYEQYF.

This clone was recorded once. The chain carries TRBV28 and TRBJ1-3, with 7 bases that match TRBD1. Germline loops: CDR1 MDHEN, CDR2 SYDVKM. The V and J ends lost 6 bases and 0 bases, in that order; junction bases with no gene match: 14. The CDR3 length is 18 residues. Here the CDR3 reads CASSQTGTDYFSGNTIYF. CDR3 nucleotides: TGTGCCAGCAGCCAGACCGGGACAGATTACTTCTCTGGAAACACCATATATTTT.

This clone was seen once. The chain links TRBV24-1 to TRBJ2-1; 8 bases align to TRBD1. This CDR3 region has 17 residues. In germline, CDR1 is KGHDR, CDR2 SFDVKD. Trimming at V came to 5 bases and at J to 6 bases, leaving 14 bases not matched to a gene. CDR3: CATSAIRATGEVNEQFF. CDR3 in DNA: TGTGCCACCAGTGCCATCAGGGCGACAGGGGAGGTCAATGAGCAGTTCTTC.

This sequence joins TRBV7-9 and TRBJ2-5; D not certain. Trimming shortened V by 2 bases and J by 3 bases, and 10 bases separated the two germline ends. The germline CDR1 and CDR2 sequences are SEHNR and FQNEAQ (reference sequence). This CDR3 comprises 14 residues. The CDR3 region has the DNA TGTGCCAGCAGCTTATTTTCTAGAAAAGAGACCCAGTACTTC. It is translated as CASSLFSRKETQYF.

V and J are TRBV28 and TRBJ1-5; D ambiguous. Per germline, CDR1 MDHEN and CDR2 SYDVKM. This CDR3 region has 12 residues. The ends were cut back, 6 bases at V and 4 bases at J, with 7 bases in the middle. CDR3 nucleotide sequence: TGTGCCAGCAGCGCACGGAATCAGCCCCAGCATTTT. Amino acids: CASSARNQPQHF.

The rearrangement uses TRBV6-6 and TRBJ1-5, with 8 bases that match TRBD1. Germline CDR1 is MNHNY and CDR2 is SVGAGI (reference sequence). The CDR3 covers 16 residues. V shed 0 bases, J shed 11 bases, and the junction held 12 bases outside the gene matches. In DNA, the CDR3 is TGTGCCAGCAGTTACTCCGACAGGGGAAAGGAATCAGCCCAGCATTTT. Its translation is CASSYSDRGKESAQHF.

The chain couples TRBV11-2 to TRBJ1-6, with 8 nucleotides matching TRBD1. The CDR3 contains 15 residues. Trimming cost V 5 bases and J 8 bases; bases outside gene matches: 8. The V gene's germline CDR1 is SGHAT and CDR2 FQNNGV. The CDR3 DNA reads TGTGCCAGCAGCCCGCGGACAGGGAACTATTCACCCCTCCACTTT. This encodes CASSPRTGNYSPLHF.

V and J are TRBV5-4 and TRBJ2-3; 7 bases are shared with TRBD2. From germline, CDR1 is SGHNT and CDR2 YYREEE (reference sequence). CDR3 size: 14 residues. V lost 5 bases to trimming and J lost 5 bases; unmatched junction nucleotides: 8. CDR3 residues: CASRRAGVGDTQYF. The CDR3 coding sequence is TGTGCCAGCAGGAGGGCGGGAGTAGGAGATACGCAGTATTTT.

This clone was found once. This rearrangement joins TRBV3-1 (or the pseudogene TRBV3-2) to TRBJ1-3, with D hard to call. Between the trimmed V and J ends, which lost 2 bases and 2 bases, there was a span of 10 bases. The CDR3 runs to 15 residues. CDR1 and CDR2 (germline): LGHDT, YNNKEL (reference sequence). The CDR3 spells CASSQFQAPGNTIYF. The CDR3, as DNA: TGTGCCAGCAGCCAATTTCAGGCACCTGGAAACACCATATATTTT.

The chain is built from TRBV6-5 and TRBJ1-3, with D hard to call. Deletions cut 4 bases from V and 0 bases from J, with 4 bases between. CDR1 is MNHEY and CDR2 is SVGAGI in the germline V gene. This CDR3 is built from 13 residues. CDR3 residues: CASSSLSGNTIYF. The CDR3 bases are TGTGCCAGCAGTTCTCTCTCTGGAAACACCATATATTTT.

The genes are TRBV6-5 and TRBJ2-3; 9 bases are shared with TRBD1. This CDR3 is 15 amino acids long. CDR1 and CDR2 (germline): MNHEY, SVGAGI. V was pared by 6 bases and J by 3 bases, with 7 bases of the junction left unmatched. CDR3 in DNA: TGTGCCAGCAGAACCCGGGACAGGGTGACAGATACGCAGTATTTT. It specifies CASRTRDRVTDTQYF.

The rearrangement uses TRBV18 and TRBJ2-3; 10 nucleotides agree with TRBD2. Trimming at V came to 4 bases and at J to 1 base, leaving 11 bases not matched to a gene. Germline V gene data show CDR1 as KGHSH and CDR2 as LQKENI. There are 18 residues in the CDR3. The CDR3 loop is CASSHGASGSRGTDTQYF. The DNA of the CDR3 is TGTGCCAGCTCACACGGGGCTAGCGGGAGTAGGGGCACAGATACGCAGTATTTT.

The V and J genes are TRBV12-3 or TRBV12-4 and TRBJ2-7, with a weak D call TRBD1 (5 bases). The V end lost 4 bases, the J end lost 7 bases, and 11 bases lay between the germline ends. This CDR3 has 12 residues. For the CDR3, the DNA is TGTGCCAGCAGTTACCTACAGGAGGAGCAGTACTTC. Translated, it gives CASSYLQEEQYF.

The chain combines TRBV5-1 with TRBJ2-1, with a weak D call TRBD1 (6 bases). V lost 0 bases and J lost 2, with 15 bases in between. Germline V gene sequence: CDR1 SGHRS, CDR2 YFSETQ. The CDR3 sequence is 17 residues long. CDR3 nucleotides: TGCGCCAGCAGCTTGGTCCCACGGACAGAGCCCTACAATGAGCAGTTCTTC. Amino acids: CASSLVPRTEPYNEQFF.